Listed below are T cell receptor beta chains from one sample, sequenced in a study of human T cells and chemical hapten exposure. Via MiXCR, TCRdb re-called the RACE reads, giving one row per CDR3 protein. The table records about 260,000 distinct CDR3 sequences, about 8.6% of them present only once. Sequenced here: whole blood, sampled in connection with sensitization to the hapten diphenylcyclopropenone (DPC). Receptors were obtained from a woman in her 40s with alopecia areata. Some clones in this sample may be carry-over from other donors' samples. Both conserved end residues are part of each CDR3. The D gene is left open where the match is weak. Size is omitted from some rows. Given values are once, few, many or a class for expanded clones.

clone_size	d_call	v_call	cdr3_length	j_call	cdr3_aa	cdr3_nt
many	NA	TRBV12-3/TRBV12-4	14	TRBJ1-2	CASNSFPQDYGYTF	TGTGCCAGCAACTCCTTCCCCCAGGACTATGGCTACACCTTC
NA	NA	TRBV30	12	TRBJ2-2	CAWNRDAGELFF	TGTGCCTGGAACAGGGACGCCGGGGAGCTGTTTTTT
few	TRBD2	TRBV7-9	15	TRBJ2-5	CASSRILAEEETQYF	TGTGCCAGCAGCCGAATACTAGCGGAAGAAGAGACCCAGTACTTC
NA	NA	TRBV24-1	17	TRBJ1-5	CATSDLHCQFFNQPQHF	TGTGCCACCAGTGATTTGCATTGTCAGTTCTTCAATCAGCCCCAGCATTTT
few	NA	TRBV20-1	13	TRBJ1-1	CSARDLRGMTTFF	TGCAGTGCTAGAGATCTGCGGGGGATGACAACTTTCTTT
NA	NA	TRBV20-1	13	TRBJ1-1	CSARHSENTEAFF	TGCAGTGCTAGGCATTCGGAAAACACTGAAGCTTTCTTT
few	NA	TRBV9	14	TRBJ2-7	CASSVVGASYEQYF	TGTGCCAGCAGCGTAGTGGGGGCCTCCTACGAGCAGTACTTC
NA	TRBD2	TRBV28	14	TRBJ2-1	CASRTSGGKNEQFF	TGTGCCAGCAGGACTAGCGGGGGCAAGAATGAGCAGTTCTTC
few	NA	TRBV28	14	TRBJ1-2	CASSWSTVNYGYTF	TGTGCCAGCAGTTGGTCGACGGTGAACTATGGCTACACCTTC
NA	TRBD2	TRBV7-3	14	TRBJ2-2	CASSLSGRAGELFF	TGTGCCAGCAGCTTAAGCGGGAGGGCCGGGGAGCTGTTTTTT
NA	NA	TRBV3-1	15	TRBJ2-1	CASSRDISRNNEQFF	TGTGCCAGCAGCCGTGACATAAGCCGGAACAATGAGCAGTTCTTC
NA	NA	TRBV6-6	12	TRBJ2-3	CASSSQVDTQYF	TGTGCCAGCAGTTCCCAGGTAGATACGCAGTATTTT
NA	TRBD2	TRBV7-3	18	TRBJ2-3	CASSLRGPREGPTDTQYF	TGTGCCAGCAGCTTAAGGGGGCCGCGGGAGGGCCCGACAGATACGCAGTATTTT
few	TRBD2	TRBV27	15	TRBJ2-7	CASSFGLAGYYEQYF	TGTGCCAGCAGTTTCGGACTAGCGGGATACTACGAGCAGTACTTC
few	NA	TRBV7-2	12	TRBJ2-3	CASSLARESQYF	TGTGCCAGCAGCTTAGCTAGAGAGTCGCAGTATTTT
few	TRBD2	TRBV20-1	13	TRBJ2-3	CSAGLAGADTQYF	TGCAGTGCGGGACTAGCGGGAGCTGATACGCAGTATTTT
many	NA	TRBV28	14	TRBJ2-7	CASSPIAPTYEQYF	TGTGCCAGCAGTCCCATAGCCCCTACCTACGAGCAGTACTTC
many	TRBD2	TRBV7-2	15	TRBJ2-1	CASSSPGGRSNEQFF	TGTGCCAGCAGCTCGCCGGGAGGACGATCCAATGAGCAGTTCTTC
NA	NA	TRBV20-1	14	TRBJ1-2	CSARVPGYNYGYTF	TGCAGTGCTAGGGTTCCGGGATACAACTATGGCTACACCTTC
NA	TRBD2	TRBV12-3/TRBV12-4	16	TRBJ2-1	CASSSSGTSDYNEQFF	TGTGCCAGCAGTTCCTCCGGGACTAGCGATTACAATGAGCAGTTCTTC
NA	TRBD1	TRBV12-3/TRBV12-4	14	TRBJ1-4	CASSFGTGNEKLFF	TGTGCCAGCAGCTTCGGGACAGGCAATGAAAAACTGTTTTTT
NA	NA	TRBV6-2/TRBV6-3	14	TRBJ2-7	CASSYDAANYEQYF	TGTGCCAGCAGTTACGACGCCGCAAACTACGAGCAGTACTTC
few	NA	TRBV12-3/TRBV12-4	15	TRBJ2-1	CASRPAGSSYNEQFF	TGTGCCAGCCGCCCTGCGGGCAGCTCCTACAATGAGCAGTTCTTC
NA	TRBD2	TRBV9	16	TRBJ2-3	CASSAGSGISTDTQYF	TGTGCCAGCAGCGCAGGTAGCGGGATCAGCACAGATACGCAGTATTTT
few	NA	TRBV10-3	13	TRBJ2-5	CAISGGVGETQYF	TGTGCCATCAGTGGCGGGGTGGGTGAGACCCAGTACTTC
few	TRBD1	TRBV28	16	TRBJ1-2	CASRLTGAAGGGGYTF	TGTGCCAGCAGGCTGACAGGGGCCGCCGGGGGTGGTGGCTACACCTTC
few	TRBD1	TRBV5-4	13	TRBJ2-7	CASSWTGLYEQYF	TGTGCCAGCAGCTGGACAGGGCTCTACGAGCAGTACTTC